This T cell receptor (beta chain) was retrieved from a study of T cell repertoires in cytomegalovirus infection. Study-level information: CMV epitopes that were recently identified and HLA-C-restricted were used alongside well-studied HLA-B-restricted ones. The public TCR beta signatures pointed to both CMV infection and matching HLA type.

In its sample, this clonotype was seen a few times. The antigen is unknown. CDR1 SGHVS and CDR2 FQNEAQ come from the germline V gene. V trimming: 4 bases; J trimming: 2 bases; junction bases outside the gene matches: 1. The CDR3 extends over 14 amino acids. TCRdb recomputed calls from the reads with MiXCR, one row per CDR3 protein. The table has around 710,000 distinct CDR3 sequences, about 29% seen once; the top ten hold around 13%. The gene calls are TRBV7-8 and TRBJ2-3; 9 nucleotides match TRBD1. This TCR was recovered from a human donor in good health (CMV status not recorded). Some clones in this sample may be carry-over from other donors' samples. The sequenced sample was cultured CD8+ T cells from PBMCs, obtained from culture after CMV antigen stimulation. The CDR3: CASSWTGDTDTQYF. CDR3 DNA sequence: TGTGCCAGCAGCTGGACAGGGGACACAGATACGCAGTATTTT.